Detailed here is one TCR beta chain. It has no known antigen specificity. The sample holds no much larger clone one base away, and base qualities are not on file. The donors were healthy, HIV-negative adults who had no recently reported acute infections or vaccinations. All donors were Caucasian adults living in Nashville, Tennessee, USA. Magnetic negative selection was used to enrich CD4+ T cells, after which naive cells were positively selected on CD45RA and the negative fraction became the memory subset. After blood collection by leukapheresis, PBMCs were isolated using Ficoll-Histopaque density gradient centrifugation and then cryopreserved in the vapor phase of liquid nitrogen. Purity and quantity of every magnetically sorted T cell population were checked by analytical flow cytometry. From each sorted fraction, genomic DNA was isolated and quantified by UV absorbance on a Nanodrop 2000c. The data are from a study of shared clonotypes between healthy human individuals (dated by TCRdb to 2019 to 2021). Describing the broader study: The cohort included a few men and a couple of women between 18 and 49 years of age. To estimate repertoire size and how much clonotypes are shared between individuals, the study performed deep sequencing of blood TCR repertoires from a few healthy adults. For each donor, three plates each were used for CD4 naive and CD4 memory, two plates were used for CD8 naive, and one plate was used for CD8 memory. Each donor's leukapheresis produced roughly between roughly 0.85 and 9.5 billion PBMCs. To increase sequencing depth and limit assay-specific biases, TCR repertoire library preparation and sequencing were carried out by different laboratories using diverse techniques. Beyond this particular receptor, the publication reports: Because the study included only a small number of donors, the genetic and exposure-history diversity represented was limited. Based on pairwise subsampling, the degree of clonotype sharing among donors was expected to be affected by sequencing depth. Estimated clonotype richness was generally larger for naive than for memory subsets. Incomplete sequencing was indicated by rarefaction of sorted-subset datasets, despite the large sequencing depth. Compared with non-shared clonotypes, the clonotypes found in all four sorted-subset donors had higher generation probabilities. Sampling was restricted to blood, and TCR repertoires in tissues likely differ from the TCR repertoires found in blood. When a handful of donors were compared, the shared fraction of clonotypes was around 4.6% for naive CD4, around 4% for naive CD8, 2.3% for memory CD4, and 0.3% to 0.5% for memory CD8.

Using the deep immunoSEQ assay, multiplex PCR amplified TCR CDR3 regions from genomic DNA. Extracted genomic DNA from each cell subset was spread evenly across all wells of several immunoSEQ 96-well plates, with each plate serving as a replicate. For sorted subsets, each replicate PCR was loaded with roughly 200 ng genomic DNA, equivalent to 30,000 or so T cell genomes. Purified libraries were measured with a Qubit 3.0 fluorometer, size-checked on a Bioanalyzer 2100, and measured again with the KAPA Library Quantification kit. Every immunoSEQ 96-well plate was sequenced on a dedicated single-read 150-cycle Illumina NextSeq 550 flow cell. On the study's bioinformatics: Because only junctional sequences without quality scores were contained in the immunoSEQ output, filtering matching that applied to full-length reads could not be performed. To assign V/J genes and CDR3, sequences were annotated against IMGT germline references using PyIR, a Python wrapper for IgBLAST v1.9. Reads with weak V/J assignments (E-value above 1e-6), missing CDR3, stop codons, out-of-frame junctions, or ambiguous translated residues were removed. A V3J clonotype was defined by an identical inferred V gene, J gene, and CDR3 amino acid sequence. Percentage overlap between repertoires was computed as shared unique clonotypes divided by the size of the smaller repertoire. Richness of each repertoire was evaluated using RTK rarefaction, the Chao1 estimator, and Recon v2.1 estimates of unobserved clonotypes. OLGA was used to compute generation probabilities for all TCRbeta clonotypes that the gDNA method yielded from a handful of donors. TCRdb retrieved this table from immuneACCESS and kept in-frame rearrangements only. Not all clones are present; in checked studies, unresolved V genes account for under half, and no reason is known for the remainder. The D gene and trimming were derived from the DNA, and the V and J assignments and clone size from that table. This sample has hundreds of thousands of clones in its table, and around 72% of those were observed once. The ten largest clones take up approximately 2% of the sample.

Counted from cysteine to phenylalanine, this CDR3 has 15 amino acids. Only the CDR3 portion is preserved as DNA: 45 bases, with reading frame beginning at the first base. As encoded in the germline V gene, CDR1 is SQVTM while CDR2 is ANQGSEA. V lost 3 bases and J lost 4 bases, and the count of bases not matched to a germline gene is 5. Source material: memory CD4+ T cells sorted from blood. Per the publication, the cell subset or site label means: CD45RA-negative fraction. Here the chain combines TRBV29-1 and TRBJ1-5; a stretch of 11 junction bases matches TRBD1. The source is a woman aged 25 to 39 in good health. Here the CDR3 is given as CSVEAGTGGNQPQHF. The DNA is as follows: TGCAGCGTTGAGGCCGGGACAGGGGGAAATCAGCCCCAGCATTTT.